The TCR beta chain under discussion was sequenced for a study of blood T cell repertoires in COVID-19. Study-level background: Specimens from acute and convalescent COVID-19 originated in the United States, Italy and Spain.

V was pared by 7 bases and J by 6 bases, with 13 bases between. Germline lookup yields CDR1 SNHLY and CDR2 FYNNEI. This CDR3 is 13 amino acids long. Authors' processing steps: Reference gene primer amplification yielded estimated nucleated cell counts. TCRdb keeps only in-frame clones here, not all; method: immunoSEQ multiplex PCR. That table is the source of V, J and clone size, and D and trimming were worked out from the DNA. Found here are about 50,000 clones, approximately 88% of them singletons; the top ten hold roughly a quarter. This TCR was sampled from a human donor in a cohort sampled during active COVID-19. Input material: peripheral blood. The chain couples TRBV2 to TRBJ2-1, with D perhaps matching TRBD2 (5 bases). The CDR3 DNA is TGTGCCAGCACGACGGGGTTGGGCAATGAGCAGTTCTTC. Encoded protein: CASTTGLGNEQFF.